Listed below are T cell receptor beta chains from one sample, sequenced in a study of blood T cell repertoires in COVID-19. The repertoire was sequenced with immunoSEQ multiplex PCR; TCRdb's copy has only in-frame clones and lacks some. The sample contains a few hundred thousand clones, 65% to 90% of which appear only once. The sequencing sample was made of peripheral blood. Every receptor here comes from a woman between 45 and 65 years old with acute or convalescent COVID-19. CDR3s include the opening cysteine and the closing phenylalanine or tryptophan. The D gene is left open where the match is weak. The size of a clone is reported for some rows only, either as once, few or many, or as a class for expanded clones.

j_call v_call clone_size d_call cdr3_aa cdr3_nt
TRBJ2-7 TRBV2 . . CASSEDTGLWYEQYF TGTGCCAGCAGTGAAGACACAGGGCTTTGGTACGAGCAGTACTTC
TRBJ2-1 TRBV11-2 . . CASSLGGSSYNEQFF TGTGCCAGCAGCTTAGGTGGCAGCTCCTACAATGAGCAGTTCTTC
TRBJ1-1 TRBV7-2 . . CASSPRTRSDTEAFF TGTGCCAGCAGCCCAAGGACAAGGTCGGACACTGAAGCTTTCTTT
TRBJ1-5 TRBV2 . . CASSKPGAGNQPQHF TGTGCCAGCAGCAAACCAGGGGCAGGGAATCAGCCCCAGCATTTT
TRBJ1-2 TRBV28 many . CASKDSPYGYTF TGTGCCAGTAAGGACAGTCCCTATGGCTACACCTTC
TRBJ2-3 TRBV5-1 . . CASSLVAGNADTQYF TGCGCCAGCAGCTTGGTCGCAGGGAACGCAGATACGCAGTATTTT
TRBJ2-5 TRBV9 . TRBD2 CASSVATSGQETQYF TGTGCCAGCAGCGTCGCTACTAGCGGCCAAGAGACCCAGTACTTC
TRBJ2-7 TRBV2 . TRBD2 CASRPGWTSDNEQYF TGTGCCAGCAGGCCAGGGTGGACTAGCGACAACGAGCAGTACTTC
TRBJ2-2 TRBV11-3 . . CASSLRLGGELFF TGTGCCAGCAGCTTAAGGCTAGGAGGGGAGCTGTTTTTT
TRBJ2-5 TRBV7-7 many TRBD2 CASSLGSSGALSRETQYF TGTGCTAGCAGCTTAGGATCTAGCGGGGCTCTATCGAGGGAGACCCAGTACTTC
TRBJ1-1 TRBV27 . . CASFGSGVGLNTEAFF TGTGCCAGCTTCGGTTCCGGGGTGGGACTCAACACTGAAGCTTTCTTT
TRBJ2-1 TRBV3-1/TRBV3-2 few . CASSHQTGRDEQFF TGTGCCAGCAGCCATCAGACAGGCCGAGACGAGCAGTTCTTC
TRBJ1-5 TRBV7-8 few . CASSPQTSNQPQHF TGTGCCAGCAGCCCCCAGACAAGCAATCAGCCCCAGCATTTT
TRBJ2-7 TRBV28 few TRBD1 CASSPVTGGLYEQYF TGTGCCAGCAGTCCAGTGACAGGGGGGTTGTACGAGCAGTACTTC
TRBJ2-1 TRBV19 few TRBD1 CASRDRVNNEQFF TGTGCCAGTAGGGACAGGGTGAACAATGAGCAGTTCTTC
TRBJ1-1 TRBV14 once . CASSQSLNTEAFF TGTGCCAGCAGCCAGAGCTTGAACACTGAAGCTTTCTTT
TRBJ1-4 TRBV6-5 . TRBD1 CASSSTGHGEKLFF TGTGCCAGCAGTTCGACAGGGCATGGGGAAAAACTGTTTTTT
TRBJ1-1 TRBV9 . TRBD1 CASSTGTGLNTEAFF TGTGCCAGCAGCACCGGGACAGGATTGAACACTGAAGCTTTCTTT
TRBJ2-3 TRBV3-1/TRBV3-2 . TRBD2 CASSPRAWSGATDTQYF TGTGCCAGCAGCCCAAGGGCGTGGAGCGGGGCCACAGATACGCAGTATTTT
TRBJ2-2 TRBV7-3 . . CASSPRPTGELFF TGTGCCAGCAGCCCGAGGCCCACCGGGGAGCTGTTTTTT
TRBJ1-4 TRBV5-6 . . CASSSGSEKLFF TGTGCCAGCAGCTCAGGGTCAGAAAAACTGTTTTTT
TRBJ1-5 TRBV29-1 . . CSVGSGVSGTQHF TGCAGCGTTGGCAGTGGGGTGAGCGGGACCCAGCATTTT
TRBJ2-1 TRBV5-6 . . CASSLGLGLAFTYNEQFF TGTGCCAGCAGCTTGGGGCTCGGGTTGGCTTTCACCTACAATGAGCAGTTCTTC
TRBJ2-1 TRBV11-2 . . CASSHTGTNPREQFF TGTGCCAGCAGCCATACAGGAACAAACCCCCGGGAGCAGTTCTTC
TRBJ1-6 TRBV5-4 . TRBD1 CASSLGTGQNSPLHF TGTGCCAGCAGCTTGGGGACAGGGCAAAATTCACCCCTCCACTTT
TRBJ1-2 TRBV28 . TRBD1 CASSPEDRVETF TGTGCCAGCAGTCCCGAGGACAGGGTAGAGACCTTC
TRBJ1-1 TRBV11-3 . . CASSFSGQTEAFF TGTGCCAGCAGCTTTTCAGGGCAGACTGAAGCTTTCTTT
TRBJ2-5 TRBV2 . TRBD2 CASSEREGGETQYF TGTGCCAGCAGTGAGCGGGAGGGTGGGGAGACCCAGTACTTC
TRBJ2-2 TRBV3-1/TRBV3-2 . TRBD1 CASSQDRWDRGGRTGELFF TGTGCCAGCAGCCAAGATCGGTGGGACAGGGGAGGAAGAACCGGGGAGCTGTTTTTT
TRBJ2-2 TRBV9 . . CASSVDPGDTGELFF TGTGCCAGCAGCGTAGATCCGGGGGACACCGGGGAGCTGTTTTTT
TRBJ2-7 TRBV29-1 . TRBD1 CSVETPGQSSMQQYF TGCAGCGTTGAGACACCGGGACAGTCTTCAATGCAGCAGTACTTC
TRBJ2-7 TRBV12-3/TRBV12-4 . . CASSFSEDEQYF TGTGCCAGCAGTTTTTCGGAGGACGAGCAGTACTTC
TRBJ2-2 TRBV7-2 . . CASSFPAGTPVGGELFF TGTGCCAGCAGCTTCCCGGCGGGGACCCCTGTGGGGGGGGAGCTGTTTTTT
TRBJ2-5 TRBV4-2 . TRBD1 CASSRETGTETQYF TGTGCCAGCAGCCGAGAGACAGGGACGGAGACCCAGTACTTC
TRBJ2-1 TRBV5-8 . . CASSLWQSYNEQFF TGTGCCAGCAGCTTGTGGCAGTCCTACAATGAGCAGTTCTTC
TRBJ1-2 TRBV19 . . CASSKSRGNYGYTF TGTGCCAGTAGTAAGAGCAGAGGGAACTATGGCTACACCTTC
TRBJ2-1 TRBV6-1 . TRBD2 CASSEGIAGHNEQFF TGTGCCAGCAGTGAAGGAATAGCGGGGCATAATGAGCAGTTCTTC
TRBJ1-2 TRBV2 . TRBD1 CASSRGQGAQGYTF TGTGCCAGCAGTCGGGGACAGGGGGCGCAAGGCTACACCTTC
TRBJ1-6 TRBV7-6 . TRBD1 CASSLAGTGDSPLHF TGTGCCAGCAGCTTAGCCGGGACAGGGGACTCACCCCTCCACTTT
TRBJ1-2 TRBV30 few . CAWRALGDGYTF TGTGCCTGGAGAGCCCTCGGGGATGGCTACACCTTC
TRBJ2-2 TRBV7-9 few TRBD1 CASSFRGLSNTGELFF TGTGCCAGCAGCTTCAGGGGGTTATCGAACACCGGGGAGCTGTTTTTT
TRBJ1-1 TRBV3-1/TRBV3-2 . . CASSQGSGLAFF TGTGCCAGCAGCCAAGGCTCAGGGCTAGCTTTCTTT
TRBJ1-5 TRBV6-1 . . CASSEGLPGTAGQPQHF TGTGCCAGCAGTGAAGGGTTACCAGGGACCGCGGGGCAGCCCCAGCATTTT
TRBJ2-1 TRBV6-5 . TRBD2 CASKGTSGSVVEQFF TGTGCCAGCAAGGGAACTAGCGGGAGCGTAGTTGAGCAGTTCTTC
TRBJ2-7 TRBV10-2 . TRBD2 CASSESTGLAGDDEQYF TGCGCCAGCAGTGAGTCGACGGGACTAGCGGGAGACGACGAGCAGTACTTC
TRBJ2-3 TRBV4-2 . TRBD1 CASSQSGTGGEDTQYF TGTGCCAGCAGCCAATCCGGGACAGGGGGCGAAGATACGCAGTATTTT